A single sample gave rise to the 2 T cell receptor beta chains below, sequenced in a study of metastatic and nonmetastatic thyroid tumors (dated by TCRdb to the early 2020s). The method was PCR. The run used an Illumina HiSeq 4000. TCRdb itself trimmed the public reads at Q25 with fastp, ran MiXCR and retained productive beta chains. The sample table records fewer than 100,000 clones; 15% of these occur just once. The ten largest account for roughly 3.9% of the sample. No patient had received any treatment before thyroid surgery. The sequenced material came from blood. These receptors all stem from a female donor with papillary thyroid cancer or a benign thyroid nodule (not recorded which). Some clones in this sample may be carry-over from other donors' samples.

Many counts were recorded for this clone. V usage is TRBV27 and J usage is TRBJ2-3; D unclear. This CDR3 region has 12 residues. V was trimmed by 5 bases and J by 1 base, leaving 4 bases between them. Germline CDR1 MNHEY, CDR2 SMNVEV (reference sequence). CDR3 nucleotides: TGTGCCAGCAGTCCCCGCACAGATACGCAGTATTTT. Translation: CASSPRTDTQYF.

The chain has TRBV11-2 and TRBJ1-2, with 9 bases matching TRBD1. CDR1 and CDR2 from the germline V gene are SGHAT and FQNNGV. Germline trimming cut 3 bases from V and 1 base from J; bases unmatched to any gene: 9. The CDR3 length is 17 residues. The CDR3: CASSFLDRGQLNYGYTF. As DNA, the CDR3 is TGTGCCAGCAGCTTCCTGGACAGGGGTCAACTTAACTATGGCTACACCTTC.